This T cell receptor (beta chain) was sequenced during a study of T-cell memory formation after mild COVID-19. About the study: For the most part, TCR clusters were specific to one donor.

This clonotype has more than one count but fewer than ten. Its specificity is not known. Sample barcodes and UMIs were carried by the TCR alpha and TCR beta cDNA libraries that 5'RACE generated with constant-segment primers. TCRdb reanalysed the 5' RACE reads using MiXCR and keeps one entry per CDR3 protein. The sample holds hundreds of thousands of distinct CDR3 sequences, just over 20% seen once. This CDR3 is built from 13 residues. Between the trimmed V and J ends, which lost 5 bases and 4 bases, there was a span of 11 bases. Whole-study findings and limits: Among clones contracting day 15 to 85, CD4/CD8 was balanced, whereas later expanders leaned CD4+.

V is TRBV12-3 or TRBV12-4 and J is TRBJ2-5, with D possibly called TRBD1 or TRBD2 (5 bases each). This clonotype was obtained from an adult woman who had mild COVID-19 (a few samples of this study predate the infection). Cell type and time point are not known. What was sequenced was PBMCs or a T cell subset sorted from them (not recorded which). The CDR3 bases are TGTGCCAGCAGTACGGGACGGCGAGAGACCCAGTACTTC. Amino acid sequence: CASSTGRRETQYF.